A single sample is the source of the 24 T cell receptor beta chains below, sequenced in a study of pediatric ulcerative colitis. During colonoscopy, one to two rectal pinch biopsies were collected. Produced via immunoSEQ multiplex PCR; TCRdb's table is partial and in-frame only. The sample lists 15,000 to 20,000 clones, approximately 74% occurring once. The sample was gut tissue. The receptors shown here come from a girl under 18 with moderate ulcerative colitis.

The CDR3 loop is CASSMGSEQFF. In DNA, the CDR3 is TGTGCCAGTAGTATGGGCAGTGAGCAGTTCTTC. The chain is built from TRBV19 and TRBJ2-1; D uncertain. CDR3 length equals 11 residues. V was trimmed by 3 bases and J by 9 bases, leaving 6 bases between them. Germline values: CDR1 LNHDA, CDR2 SQIVND (reference sequence).

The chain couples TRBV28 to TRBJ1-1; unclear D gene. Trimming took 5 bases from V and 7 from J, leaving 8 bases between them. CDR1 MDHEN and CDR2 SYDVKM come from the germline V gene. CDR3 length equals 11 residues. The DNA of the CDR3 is TGTGCCAGCAGTCTCCGTGATGAAGCTTTCTTT. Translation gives CASSLRDEAFF.

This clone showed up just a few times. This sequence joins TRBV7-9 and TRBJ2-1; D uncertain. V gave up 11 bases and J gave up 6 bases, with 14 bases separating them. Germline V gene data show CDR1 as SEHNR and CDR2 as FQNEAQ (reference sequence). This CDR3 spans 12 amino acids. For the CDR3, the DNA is TGTGCCTCTTCTGAAGGAACCAATGAGCAGTTCTTC. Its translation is CASSEGTNEQFF.

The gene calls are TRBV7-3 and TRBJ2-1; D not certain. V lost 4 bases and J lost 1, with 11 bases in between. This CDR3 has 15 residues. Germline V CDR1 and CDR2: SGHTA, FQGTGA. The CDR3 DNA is TGTGCCAGCAGCTCAGACACGGCTTCCTACAATGAGCAGTTCTTC. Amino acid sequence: CASSSDTASYNEQFF.

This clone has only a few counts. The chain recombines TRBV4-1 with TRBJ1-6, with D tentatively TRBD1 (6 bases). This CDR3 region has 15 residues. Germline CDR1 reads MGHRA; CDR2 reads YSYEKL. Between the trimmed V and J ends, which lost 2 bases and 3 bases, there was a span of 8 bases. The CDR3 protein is CASSQRQDYNSPLHF. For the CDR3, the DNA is TGCGCCAGCAGCCAAAGACAGGACTATAATTCACCCCTCCACTTT.

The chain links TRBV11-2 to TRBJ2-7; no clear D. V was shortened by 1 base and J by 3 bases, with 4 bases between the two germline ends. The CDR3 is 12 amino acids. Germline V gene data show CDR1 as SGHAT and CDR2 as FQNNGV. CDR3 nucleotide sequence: TGTGCCAGCAGCTTAGGGTTCTACGAGCAGTACTTC. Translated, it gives CASSLGFYEQYF.

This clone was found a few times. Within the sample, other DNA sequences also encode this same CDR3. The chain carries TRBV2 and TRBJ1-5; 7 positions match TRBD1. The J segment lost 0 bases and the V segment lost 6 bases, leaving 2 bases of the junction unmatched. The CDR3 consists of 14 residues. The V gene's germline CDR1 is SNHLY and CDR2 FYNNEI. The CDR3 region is CASRAGGSNQPQHF. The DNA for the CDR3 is TGTGCCAGCAGGGCAGGGGGTAGCAATCAGCCCCAGCATTTT.

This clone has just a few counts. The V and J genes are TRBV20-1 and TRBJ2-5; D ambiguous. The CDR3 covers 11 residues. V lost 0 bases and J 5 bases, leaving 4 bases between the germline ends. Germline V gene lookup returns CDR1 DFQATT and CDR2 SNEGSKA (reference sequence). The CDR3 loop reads CSARDDETQYF. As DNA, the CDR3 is TGCAGTGCTAGAGATGACGAGACCCAGTACTTC.

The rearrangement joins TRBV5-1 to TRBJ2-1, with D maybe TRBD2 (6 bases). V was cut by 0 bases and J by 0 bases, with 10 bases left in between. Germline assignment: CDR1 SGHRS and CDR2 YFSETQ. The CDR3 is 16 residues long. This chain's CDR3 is CASSLAAGSSYNEQFF. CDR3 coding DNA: TGCGCCAGCAGCTTGGCGGCGGGAAGCTCCTACAATGAGCAGTTCTTC.

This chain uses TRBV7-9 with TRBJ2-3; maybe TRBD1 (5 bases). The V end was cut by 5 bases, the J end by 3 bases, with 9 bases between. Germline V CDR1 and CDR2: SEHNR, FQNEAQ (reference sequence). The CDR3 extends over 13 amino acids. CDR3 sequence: CASSPGWTDTQYF. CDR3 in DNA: TGTGCCAGCAGCCCAGGGTGGACAGATACGCAGTATTTT.

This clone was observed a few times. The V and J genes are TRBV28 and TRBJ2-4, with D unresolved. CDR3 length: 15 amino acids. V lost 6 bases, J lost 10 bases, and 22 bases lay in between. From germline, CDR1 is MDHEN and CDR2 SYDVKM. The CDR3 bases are TGTGCCAGCAGCCCCCCCCGCTTCCCCGGGTCTATTCAGTACTTC. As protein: CASSPPRFPGSIQYF.

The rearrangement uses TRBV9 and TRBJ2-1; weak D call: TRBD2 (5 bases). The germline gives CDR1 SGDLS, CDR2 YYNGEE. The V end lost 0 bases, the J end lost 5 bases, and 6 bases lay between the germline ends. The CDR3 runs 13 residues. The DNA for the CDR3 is TGTGCCAGCAGCGTAGGAGGGAACAATGAGCAGTTCTTC. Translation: CASSVGGNNEQFF.

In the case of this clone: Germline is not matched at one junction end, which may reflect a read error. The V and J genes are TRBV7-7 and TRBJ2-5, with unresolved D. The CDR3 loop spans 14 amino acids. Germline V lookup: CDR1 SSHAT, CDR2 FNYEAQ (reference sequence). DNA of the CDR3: TGTGCTAGCAGCTCGCGAGCAGGCGCCGAGACCCAGTACTTC. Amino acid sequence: CASSSRAGAETQYF.

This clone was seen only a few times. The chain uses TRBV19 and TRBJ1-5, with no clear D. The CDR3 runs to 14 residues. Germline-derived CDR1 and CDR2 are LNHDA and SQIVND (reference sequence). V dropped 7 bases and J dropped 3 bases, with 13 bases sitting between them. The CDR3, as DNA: TGTGCCAGTACTATGAGCCCCCCCAATCAGCCCCAGCATTTT. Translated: CASTMSPPNQPQHF.

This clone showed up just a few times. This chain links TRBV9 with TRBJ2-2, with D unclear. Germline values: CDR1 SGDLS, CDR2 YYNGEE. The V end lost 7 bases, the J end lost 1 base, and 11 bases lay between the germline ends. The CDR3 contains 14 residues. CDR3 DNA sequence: TGTGCCAGCGGCCATACGGGGAACACCGGGGAGCTGTTTTTT. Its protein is CASGHTGNTGELFF.

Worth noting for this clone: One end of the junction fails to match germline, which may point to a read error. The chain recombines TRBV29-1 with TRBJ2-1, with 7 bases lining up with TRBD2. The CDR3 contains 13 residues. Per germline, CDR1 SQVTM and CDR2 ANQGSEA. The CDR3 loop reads CSGEPLANNEQFF. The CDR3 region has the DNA TGCAGCGGTGAACCACTAGCGAACAATGAGCAGTTCTTC.

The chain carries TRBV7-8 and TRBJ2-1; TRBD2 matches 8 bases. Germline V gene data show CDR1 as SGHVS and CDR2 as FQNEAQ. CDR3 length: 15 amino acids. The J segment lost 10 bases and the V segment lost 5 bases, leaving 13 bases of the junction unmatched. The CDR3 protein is CASSQILASGREQFF. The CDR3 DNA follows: TGTGCCAGCAGCCAAATTTTGGCTAGCGGGCGGGAGCAGTTCTTC.

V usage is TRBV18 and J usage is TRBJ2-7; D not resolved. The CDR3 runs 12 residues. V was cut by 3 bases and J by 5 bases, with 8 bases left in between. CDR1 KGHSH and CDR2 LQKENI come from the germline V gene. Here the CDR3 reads CASSPLSDEQYF. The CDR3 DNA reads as TGTGCCAGCTCACCCCTCTCGGACGAGCAGTACTTC. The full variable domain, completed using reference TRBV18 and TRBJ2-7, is NAGVMQNPRHLVRRRGQEARLRCSPMKGHSHVYWYRQLPEEGLKFMVYLQKENIIDESGMPKERFSAEFPKEGPSILRIQQVVRGDSAAYFCASSPLSDEQYFGPGTRLTVT.

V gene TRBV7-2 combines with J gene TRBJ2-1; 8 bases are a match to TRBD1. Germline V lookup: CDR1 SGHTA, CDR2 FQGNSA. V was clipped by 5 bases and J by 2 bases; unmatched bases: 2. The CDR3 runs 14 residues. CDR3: CASSPQGAYNEQFF. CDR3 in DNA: TGTGCCAGCAGCCCACAGGGGGCCTACAATGAGCAGTTCTTC.

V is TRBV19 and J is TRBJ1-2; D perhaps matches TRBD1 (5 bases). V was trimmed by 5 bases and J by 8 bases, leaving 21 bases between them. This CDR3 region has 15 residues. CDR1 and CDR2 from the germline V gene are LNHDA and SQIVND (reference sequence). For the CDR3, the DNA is TGTGCCAGTAGTCACAGGATCGACAGAGCTAGCGGCTACACCTTC. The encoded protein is CASSHRIDRASGYTF.

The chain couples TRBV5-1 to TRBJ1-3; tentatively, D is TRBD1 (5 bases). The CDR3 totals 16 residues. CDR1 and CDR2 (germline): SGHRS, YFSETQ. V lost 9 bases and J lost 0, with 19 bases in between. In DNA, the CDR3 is TGCGCCACCGGTAAGGGGCCACGAGACTCTGGAAACACCATATATTTT. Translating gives CATGKGPRDSGNTIYF.

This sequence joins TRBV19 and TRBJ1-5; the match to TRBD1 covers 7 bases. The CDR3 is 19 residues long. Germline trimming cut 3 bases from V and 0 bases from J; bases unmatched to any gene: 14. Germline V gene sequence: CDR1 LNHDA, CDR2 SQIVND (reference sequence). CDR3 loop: CASSIPGVGGRFSNQPQHF. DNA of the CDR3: TGTGCCAGTAGTATCCCCGGGGTAGGGGGCAGGTTTAGCAATCAGCCCCAGCATTTT.

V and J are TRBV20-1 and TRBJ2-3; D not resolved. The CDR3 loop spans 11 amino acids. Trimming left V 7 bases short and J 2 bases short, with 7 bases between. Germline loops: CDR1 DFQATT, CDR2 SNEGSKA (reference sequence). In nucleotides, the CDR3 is TGCAGTGAATCCTCCACAGATACGCAGTATTTT. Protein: CSESSTDTQYF.

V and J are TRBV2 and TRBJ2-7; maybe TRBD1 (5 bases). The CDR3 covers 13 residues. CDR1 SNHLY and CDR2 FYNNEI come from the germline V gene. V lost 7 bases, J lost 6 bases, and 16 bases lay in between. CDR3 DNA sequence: TGTGCCAGCAATCGAGTTGCGCAGGGCGAGCAGTACTTC. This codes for CASNRVAQGEQYF.